The clone carrying this T cell receptor beta chain was seen a few times. Its target is unknown. Germline V gene sequence: CDR1 SGHNT, CDR2 YYREEE (reference sequence). V lost 0 bases and J lost 4, with 10 bases in between. The CDR3 runs to 14 residues. PCR amplification relied on 60 Vbeta primers (plus 13 Jbeta primers). In the original processing: The count from a later analysis was some 83 million unique TCR beta chains, some 12 million of them shared. Assay used: immunoSEQ multiplex PCR; TCRdb lists only in-frame clones, some missing. The V and J calls and clone size were taken over from that table, and D and trimming were inferred from the DNA. The table has some 150,000 clones, approximately 80% seen once. The sample is drawn from a study of cytomegalovirus exposure and HLA in healthy donors. Study summary: There were tens of millions of unique TCRs (from HLA-typed donors) in an early data release. Notes on the study in general: Associated with HLA alleles at 0.05 false discovery rate in a later analysis were around 17,000 TCR beta sequences.

The source of this sequence is a man between 35 and 55 years old in good health and CMV-seronegative. The chain links TRBV5-4 to TRBJ1-2; no definite D call. The source material was PBMCs. CDR3 in amino acids: CASSLDPGSYGYTF. CDR3 DNA sequence: TGTGCCAGCAGCTTGGATCCAGGCTCCTATGGCTACACCTTC.